This T cell receptor beta chain emerged from a study of cytomegalovirus exposure and HLA in healthy donors. Researchers ran the PCR with 60 Vbeta and 13 Jbeta primers. The repertoire was sequenced with immunoSEQ multiplex PCR; TCRdb's copy has only in-frame clones and lacks some. The table has approximately 240,000 clones, 77% seen once. V shed 6 bases and J 3 bases; nucleotides not matched to a gene: 6. CDR3 length: 14 amino acids. Per germline, CDR1 MNHNY and CDR2 SVGAGI (reference sequence). Healthy individuals who donated bone marrow served as the donors. Note on this clone: Its antigen is not known.

The study's findings and limits: Productive status was seen about 87% or about 30% of the time for most TCR beta V segments in an earlier analysis.

What was sequenced was PBMCs. This TCR was recovered from a woman in her sixties in good health and CMV-seropositive. J is TRBJ2-7 and V is TRBV6-6, with 9 bases aligning to TRBD1. For the CDR3, the DNA is TGTGCCAGCAGGAAACAGACAGGGGGCTACGAGCAGTACTTC. Translated, it gives CASRKQTGGYEQYF.